The source of this T cell receptor beta chain is a study of T cells after posttransplantation cyclophosphamide. The CDR3 sequence is 19 residues long. The junction had 13 bases not matched to a gene; V was cut back by 4 bases and J by 0 bases. Germline-derived CDR1 and CDR2 are SGHRS and YFSETQ. Method: immunoSEQ multiplex PCR; TCRdb's copy keeps in-frame clones and lacks some. The table lists around 35,000 clones, with no singletons. This clone has a count of ten or more. What it binds is not known. Overall study results and limits: Blood and skin or GI T cell repertoires showed limited TRB overlap.

Sequencing was carried out using PBMCs. The V gene is TRBV5-1, the J gene TRBJ2-7, with TRBD2 matching 13 bases. The origin of this receptor is a woman aged 45-65 years in good health and a related stem cell transplant donor. CDR3 DNA sequence: TGCGCCAGCAGCAAAATACTAGCGGGAGGGCCATGGAGCTCCTACGAGCAGTACTTC. This encodes CASSKILAGGPWSSYEQYF.